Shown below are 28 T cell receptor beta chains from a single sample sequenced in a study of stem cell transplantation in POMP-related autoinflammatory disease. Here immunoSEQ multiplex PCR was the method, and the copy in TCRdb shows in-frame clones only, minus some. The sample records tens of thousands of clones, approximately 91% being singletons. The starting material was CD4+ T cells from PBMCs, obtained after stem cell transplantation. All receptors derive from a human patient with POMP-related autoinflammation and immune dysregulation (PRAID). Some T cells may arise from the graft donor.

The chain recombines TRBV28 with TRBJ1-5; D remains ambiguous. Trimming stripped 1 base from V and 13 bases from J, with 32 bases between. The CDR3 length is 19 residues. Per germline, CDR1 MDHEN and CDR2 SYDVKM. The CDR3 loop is CASSLFSLGLGSDTILQHF. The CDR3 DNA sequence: TGTGCCAGCAGTTTATTTAGCCTAGGTCTGGGGTCGGATACGATTTTACAGCATTTT. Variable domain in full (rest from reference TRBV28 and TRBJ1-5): DVKVTQSSRYLVKRTGEKVFLECVQDMDHENMFWYRQDPGLGLRLIYFSYDVKMKEKGDIPEGYSVSREKKERFSLILESASTNQTSMYLCASSLFSLGLGSDTILQHFGDGTRLSIL.

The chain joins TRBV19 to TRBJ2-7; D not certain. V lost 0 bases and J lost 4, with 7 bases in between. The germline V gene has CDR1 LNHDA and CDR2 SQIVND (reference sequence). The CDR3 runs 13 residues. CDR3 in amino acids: CASSIERSYEQYF. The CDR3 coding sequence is TGTGCCAGTAGTATAGAGAGGTCATACGAGCAGTACTTC. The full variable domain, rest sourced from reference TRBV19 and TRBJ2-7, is DGGITQSPKYLFRKEGQNVTLSCEQNLNHDAMYWYRQDPGQGLRLIYYSQIVNDFQKGDIAEGYSVSREKKESFPLTVTSAQKNPTAFYLCASSIERSYEQYFGPGTRLTVT.

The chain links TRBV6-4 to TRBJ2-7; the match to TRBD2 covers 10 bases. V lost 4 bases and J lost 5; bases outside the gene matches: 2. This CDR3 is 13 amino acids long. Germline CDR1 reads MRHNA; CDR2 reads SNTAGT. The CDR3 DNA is TGTGCCAGCAGTGCTCTAGCGGGAGACGAGCAGTACTTC. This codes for CASSALAGDEQYF.

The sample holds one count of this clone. CDR3 sequence reads: CTSSQDLLGRANEKLFF. CDR3 DNA: TGCACCAGCAGCCAAGATCTTTTGGGTCGGGCTAATGAAAAACTGTTTTTT. This chain uses TRBV1 with TRBJ1-4. TRBV1 is deemed a pseudogene. The CDR3 runs 17 residues.

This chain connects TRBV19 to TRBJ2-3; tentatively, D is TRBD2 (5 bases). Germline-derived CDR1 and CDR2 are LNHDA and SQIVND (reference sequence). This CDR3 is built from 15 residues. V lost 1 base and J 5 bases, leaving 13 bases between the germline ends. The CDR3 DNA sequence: TGTGCCAGTAGTATAGTTGAGGGCGGGTTAGATACGCAGTATTTT. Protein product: CASSIVEGGLDTQYF.

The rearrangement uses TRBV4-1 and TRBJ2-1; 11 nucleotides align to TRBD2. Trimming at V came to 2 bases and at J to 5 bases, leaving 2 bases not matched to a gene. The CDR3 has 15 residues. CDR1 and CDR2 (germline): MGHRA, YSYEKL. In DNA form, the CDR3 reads TGCGCCAGCAGCCAACCGGGACTAGCGGACAATGAGCAGTTCTTC. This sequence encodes CASSQPGLADNEQFF.

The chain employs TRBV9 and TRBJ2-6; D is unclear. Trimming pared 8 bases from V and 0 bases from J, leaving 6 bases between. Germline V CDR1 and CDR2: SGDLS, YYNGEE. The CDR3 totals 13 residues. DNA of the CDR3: TGTGCCAGTCGGAGCTCTGGGGCCAACGTCCTGACTTTC. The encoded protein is CASRSSGANVLTF.

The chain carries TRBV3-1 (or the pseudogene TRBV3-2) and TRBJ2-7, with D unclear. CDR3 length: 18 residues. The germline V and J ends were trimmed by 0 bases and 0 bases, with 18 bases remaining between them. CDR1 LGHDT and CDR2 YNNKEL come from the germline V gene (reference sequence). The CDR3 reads CASSQDTLMPPHSYEQYF. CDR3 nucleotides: TGTGCCAGCAGCCAAGATACCCTGATGCCGCCGCACTCCTACGAGCAGTACTTC.

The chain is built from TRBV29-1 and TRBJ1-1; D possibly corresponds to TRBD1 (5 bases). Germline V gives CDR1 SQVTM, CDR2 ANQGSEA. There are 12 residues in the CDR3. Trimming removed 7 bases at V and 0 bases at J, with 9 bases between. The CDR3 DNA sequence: TGCAGCGCTGGGACCGTGAACACTGAAGCTTTCTTT. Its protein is CSAGTVNTEAFF.

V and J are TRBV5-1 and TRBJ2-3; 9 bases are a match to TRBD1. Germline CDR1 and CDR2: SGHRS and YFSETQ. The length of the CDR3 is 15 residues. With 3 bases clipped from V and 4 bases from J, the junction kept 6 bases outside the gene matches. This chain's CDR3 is CASSSRTGAADTQYF. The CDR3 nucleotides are TGCGCCAGCAGCTCGCGGACAGGGGCGGCAGATACGCAGTATTTT.

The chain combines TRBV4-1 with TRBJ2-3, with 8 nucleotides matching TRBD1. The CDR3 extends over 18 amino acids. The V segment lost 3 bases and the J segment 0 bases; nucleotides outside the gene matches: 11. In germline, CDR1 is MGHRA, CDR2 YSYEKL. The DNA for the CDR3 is TGCGCCAGCAGCCACGCCCCCTCAGGGGGCGCGAGCACAGATACGCAGTATTTT. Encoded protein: CASSHAPSGGASTDTQYF.

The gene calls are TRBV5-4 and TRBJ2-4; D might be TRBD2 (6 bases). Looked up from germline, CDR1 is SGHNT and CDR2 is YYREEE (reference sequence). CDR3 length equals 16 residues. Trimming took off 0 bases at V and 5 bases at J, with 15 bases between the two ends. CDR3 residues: CASSLALAAGQNIQYF. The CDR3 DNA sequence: TGTGCCAGCAGCTTGGCCTTAGCGGCCGGGCAAAACATTCAGTACTTC.

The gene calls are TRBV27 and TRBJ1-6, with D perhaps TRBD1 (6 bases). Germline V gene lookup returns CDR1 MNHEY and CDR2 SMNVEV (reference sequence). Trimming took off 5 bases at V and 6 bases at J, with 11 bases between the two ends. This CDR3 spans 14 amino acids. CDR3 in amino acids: CASSEHRVNSPLHF. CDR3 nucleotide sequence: TGTGCCAGCAGTGAACACAGGGTTAATTCACCCCTCCACTTT.

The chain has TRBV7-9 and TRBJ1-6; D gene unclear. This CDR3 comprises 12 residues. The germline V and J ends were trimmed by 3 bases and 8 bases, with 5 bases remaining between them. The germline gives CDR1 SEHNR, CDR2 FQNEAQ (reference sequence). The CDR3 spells CASSFSDSPLHF. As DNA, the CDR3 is TGTGCCAGCAGCTTTTCGGATTCACCCCTCCACTTT.

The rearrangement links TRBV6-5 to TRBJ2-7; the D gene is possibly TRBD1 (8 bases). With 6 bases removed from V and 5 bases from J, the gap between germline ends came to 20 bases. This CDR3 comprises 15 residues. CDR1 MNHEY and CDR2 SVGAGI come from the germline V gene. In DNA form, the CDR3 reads TGTGCCAGCAGAAAGACAGGGGAGGGAACCCACGAGCAGTACTTC. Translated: CASRKTGEGTHEQYF.

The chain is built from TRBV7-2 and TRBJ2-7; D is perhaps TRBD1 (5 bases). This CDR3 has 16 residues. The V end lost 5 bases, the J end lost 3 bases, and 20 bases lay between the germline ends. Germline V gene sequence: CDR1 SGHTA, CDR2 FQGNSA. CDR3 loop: CASSPAGTWGGYEQYF. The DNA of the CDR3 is TGTGCCAGCAGCCCGGCCGGCACATGGGGCGGCTACGAGCAGTACTTC.

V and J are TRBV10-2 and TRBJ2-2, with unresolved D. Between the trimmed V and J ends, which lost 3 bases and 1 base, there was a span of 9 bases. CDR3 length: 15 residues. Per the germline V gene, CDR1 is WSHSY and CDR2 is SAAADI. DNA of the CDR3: TGCGCCAGCAGTGATTGGTTAGGGAACACCGGGGAGCTGTTTTTT. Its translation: CASSDWLGNTGELFF.

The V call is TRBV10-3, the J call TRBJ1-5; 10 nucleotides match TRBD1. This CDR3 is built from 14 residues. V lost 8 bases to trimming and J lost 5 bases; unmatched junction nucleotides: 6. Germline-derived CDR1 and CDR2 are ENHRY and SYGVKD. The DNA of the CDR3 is TGTGCCATCGGGACAGGGGAATTATATCAGCCCCAGCATTTT. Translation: CAIGTGELYQPQHF.

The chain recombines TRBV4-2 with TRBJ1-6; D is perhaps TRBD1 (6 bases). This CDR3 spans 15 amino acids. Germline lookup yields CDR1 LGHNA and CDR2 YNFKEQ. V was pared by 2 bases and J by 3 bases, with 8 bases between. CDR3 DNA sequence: TGTGCCAGCAGCCAACAACAGGGCTATAATTCACCCCTCCACTTT. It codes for CASSQQQGYNSPLHF.

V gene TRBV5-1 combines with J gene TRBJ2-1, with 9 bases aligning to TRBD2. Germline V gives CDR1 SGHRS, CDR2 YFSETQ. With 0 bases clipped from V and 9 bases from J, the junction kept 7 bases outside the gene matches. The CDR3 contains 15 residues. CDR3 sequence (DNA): TGCGCCAGCAGCTTGGTGGGTAGCGGGGGTTTTGAGCAGTTCTTC. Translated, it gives CASSLVGSGGFEQFF.

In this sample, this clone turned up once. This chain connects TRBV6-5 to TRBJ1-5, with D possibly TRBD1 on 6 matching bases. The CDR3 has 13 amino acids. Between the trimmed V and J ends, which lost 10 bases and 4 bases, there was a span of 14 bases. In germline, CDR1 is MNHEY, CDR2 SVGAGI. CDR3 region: CATSGTKNQPQHF. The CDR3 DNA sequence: TGTGCCACCTCCGGGACAAAGAATCAGCCCCAGCATTTT.

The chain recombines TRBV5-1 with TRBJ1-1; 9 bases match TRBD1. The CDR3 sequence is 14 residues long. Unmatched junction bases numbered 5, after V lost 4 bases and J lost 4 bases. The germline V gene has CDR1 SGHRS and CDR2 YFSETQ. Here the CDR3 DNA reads TGCGCCAGCAGCCACCGGGGACAGGGCACTGAAGCTTTCTTT. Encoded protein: CASSHRGQGTEAFF. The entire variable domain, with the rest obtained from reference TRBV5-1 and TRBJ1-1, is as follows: KAGVTQTPRYLIKTRGQQVTLSCSPISGHRSVSWYQQTPGQGLQFLFEYFSETQRNKGNFPGRFSGRQFSNSRSEMNVSTLELGDSALYLCASSHRGQGTEAFFGQGTRLTVV.

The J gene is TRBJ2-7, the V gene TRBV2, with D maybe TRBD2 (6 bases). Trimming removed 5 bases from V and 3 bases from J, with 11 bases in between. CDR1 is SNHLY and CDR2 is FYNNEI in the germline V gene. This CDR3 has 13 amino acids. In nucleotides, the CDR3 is TGTGCCAGCAGTCTATCGGGGGACTACGAGCAGTACGTC. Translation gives CASSLSGDYEQYV.

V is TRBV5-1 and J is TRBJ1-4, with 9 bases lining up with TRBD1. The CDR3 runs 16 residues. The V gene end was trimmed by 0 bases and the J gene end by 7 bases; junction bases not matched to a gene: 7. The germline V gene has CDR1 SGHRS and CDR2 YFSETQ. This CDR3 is CASSLDGQGRTEKLFF. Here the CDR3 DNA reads TGCGCCAGCAGCTTGGATGGACAGGGGAGGACTGAAAAACTGTTTTTT.

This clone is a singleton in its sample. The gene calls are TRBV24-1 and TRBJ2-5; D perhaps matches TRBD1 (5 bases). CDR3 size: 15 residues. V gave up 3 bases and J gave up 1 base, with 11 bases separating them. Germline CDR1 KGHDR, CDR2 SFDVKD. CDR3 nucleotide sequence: TGTGCCACCAGTGATGCCAACAGGATCCAAGAGACCCAGTACTTC. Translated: CATSDANRIQETQYF.

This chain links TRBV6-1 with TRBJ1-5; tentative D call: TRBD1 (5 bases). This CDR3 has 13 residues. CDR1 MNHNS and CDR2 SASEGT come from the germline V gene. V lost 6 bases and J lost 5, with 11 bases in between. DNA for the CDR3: TGTGCCAGCAGGCTCAGGGTGGATCAGCCCCAGCATTTT. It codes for CASRLRVDQPQHF.

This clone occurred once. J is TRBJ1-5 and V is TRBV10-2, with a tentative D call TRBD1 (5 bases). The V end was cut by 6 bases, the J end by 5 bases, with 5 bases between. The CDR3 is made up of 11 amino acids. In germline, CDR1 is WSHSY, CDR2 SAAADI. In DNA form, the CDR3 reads TGCGCCAGCAGGACAGATCAGCCCCAGCATTTT. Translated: CASRTDQPQHF.

The CDR3 sequence: CASSFYGGDYMNTEAFF. The CDR3 bases are TGCGCCAGCAGCTTCTACGGGGGGGATTATATGAACACTGAAGCTTTCTTT. The rearrangement uses TRBV5-1 and TRBJ1-1; TRBD1 is a possible D gene (5 bases). Germline CDR1 reads SGHRS; CDR2 reads YFSETQ. CDR3 length: 17 residues. Trimming removed 2 bases from V and 0 bases from J, with 17 bases in between. Using reference TRBV5-1 and TRBJ1-1 for the parts outside the CDR3, the full variable domain is KAGVTQTPRYLIKTRGQQVTLSCSPISGHRSVSWYQQTPGQGLQFLFEYFSETQRNKGNFPGRFSGRQFSNSRSEMNVSTLELGDSALYLCASSFYGGDYMNTEAFFGQGTRLTVV.